These 18 T cell receptor beta chains share one sample of origin, sequenced in a study of read filtering for tumor transcriptome and immune sequencing. The library was built from about 400 ng RNA with molecular barcoded adaptors for alpha/delta and beta/gamma chains. TCRdb fed the reads into MiXCR, producing one record per CDR3 protein. Among 90,000 to 95,000 distinct CDR3 sequences, 20% to 25% were seen once, and the ten largest hold about 10%. The sequenced material came from a population of CD138-negative cells sorted from bone marrow. These receptors came from a donor at least 40 years old with multiple myeloma.

In this sample, this clonotype turned up many times. The gene calls are TRBV5-1 and TRBJ2-7; 10 nucleotides agree with TRBD1. The CDR3 length is 16 residues. CDR1 and CDR2 (germline): SGHRS, YFSETQ. The V gene end was trimmed by 0 bases and the J gene end by 6 bases; junction bases not matched to a gene: 9. The CDR3 sequence is CASSLALGQGSSEQYF. In DNA, the CDR3 is TGCGCCAGCAGCTTGGCCTTGGGACAGGGGTCAAGCGAGCAGTACTTC. Full variable domain (outside the CDR3, taken from reference TRBV5-1 and TRBJ2-7): KAGVTQTPRYLIKTRGQQVTLSCSPISGHRSVSWYQQTPGQGLQFLFEYFSETQRNKGNFPGRFSGRQFSNSRSEMNVSTLELGDSALYLCASSLALGQGSSEQYFGPGTRLTVT.

There are many counts of this clonotype. The chain couples TRBV29-1 to TRBJ1-2; D possibly corresponds to TRBD1 (5 bases). Germline lookup yields CDR1 SQVTM and CDR2 ANQGSEA. The CDR3 is made up of 14 amino acids. Trimming cost V 7 bases and J 1 base, with 16 bases left between them. The CDR3 spells CSGLLRGSNYGYTF. CDR3 bases: TGCAGCGGTCTGCTGCGGGGGAGTAACTATGGCTACACCTTC.

This clonotype was counted many times. The V and J genes are TRBV5-1 and TRBJ2-3; TRBD2 is a possible D gene (6 bases). The germline gives CDR1 SGHRS, CDR2 YFSETQ. Trimming removed 0 bases from V and 3 bases from J, with 8 bases in between. The CDR3 has 14 residues. The CDR3 region has the DNA TGCGCCAGCAGCTTGGCACGGGGGACAGATACGCAGTATTTT. Amino acids: CASSLARGTDTQYF.

As to this clonotype: A much larger clone lies a single base off, so this may be a read error. This rearrangement joins TRBV21-1 to TRBJ2-1; TRBD1 is taken as the D call from the table, unchecked against the DNA. TRBV21-1 is designated a pseudogene. This CDR3 region has 15 residues. The CDR3 sequence is CASSNQDRGYNEQFF. For the CDR3, the DNA is TGTGCCAGCAGCAACCAGGACAGGGGTTACAATGAGCAGTTCTTC.

This clonotype was detected once. A read error may explain this, as a much larger clone is one base away. DNA of the CDR3: TGTGCCAGCAAAGGAAACAGGGCGCCGTCAGATACGCGGTATTTT. This gives the protein CASKGNRAPSDTRYF. V gene TRBV2 combines with J gene TRBJ2-3; tentative D call: TRBD1 (6 bases). The germline CDR1 and CDR2 sequences are SNHLY and FYNNEI. The CDR3 has 15 residues.

By sample share, this clonotype is medium-sized. The chain links TRBV20-1 to TRBJ1-4, with D unresolved. Germline V gene sequence: CDR1 DFQATT, CDR2 SNEGSKA (reference sequence). Deletions cut 0 bases from V and 9 bases from J, with 11 bases between. The CDR3 covers 13 residues. The CDR3 nucleotides read TGCAGTGCTAGAGATTTAAGTCAGCAAAAACTGTTTTTT. Translating it yields CSARDLSQQKLFF.

This clonotype has a count of ten or more. The chain joins TRBV28 to TRBJ2-5; perhaps TRBD2 as D (5 bases). The CDR3 length is 14 residues. V lost 6 bases to trimming and J lost 0 bases, with 11 bases between them. Germline V gives CDR1 MDHEN, CDR2 SYDVKM. The chain's CDR3 is CASRLGLNQETQYF. The CDR3 region has the DNA TGTGCCAGCAGACTCGGACTGAACCAAGAGACCCAGTACTTC.

This clonotype appeared many times. This chain links TRBV28 with TRBJ2-3, with D perhaps TRBD1 (6 bases). CDR1 and CDR2 (germline): MDHEN, SYDVKM. V shed 6 bases and J shed 0 bases, with 13 bases lying between them. The CDR3 runs 15 residues. The DNA for the CDR3 is TGTGCCAGCAGGAAAGACAGGCGAAGCACAGATACGCAGTATTTT. Protein product: CASRKDRRSTDTQYF.

This clonotype has a handful of counts. The chain couples TRBV18 to TRBJ2-4; D is ambiguous. V lost 3 bases and J lost 9, with 21 bases in between. The CDR3 contains 16 residues. Per the germline V gene, CDR1 is KGHSH and CDR2 is LQKENI. The CDR3 bases are TGTGCCAGCTCACCCACCTGGGGTTCCCTGGCGAGCATTCAGTACTTC. Protein sequence: CASSPTWGSLASIQYF.

The rearrangement joins TRBV5-1 to TRBJ2-1; D gene uncertain. Trimming took 0 bases from V and 0 from J, leaving 10 bases between them. The CDR3 extends over 16 amino acids. Germline loops: CDR1 SGHRS, CDR2 YFSETQ. For the CDR3, the DNA is TGCGCCAGCAGCTTGGACGGGCTAAGCTCCTACAATGAGCAGTTCTTC. Translated: CASSLDGLSSYNEQFF.

The sample holds many counts of this clonotype. The chain is built from TRBV5-1 and TRBJ2-1; TRBD2 matches 7 bases. The CDR3 has 16 residues. The V and J ends lost 4 bases and 5 bases, in that order; junction bases with no gene match: 12. Germline CDR1 SGHRS, CDR2 YFSETQ. The CDR3 spells CASSVTGWGGDNEQFF. CDR3 in DNA: TGCGCCAGCAGCGTGACTGGCTGGGGGGGGGACAATGAGCAGTTCTTC.

In the case of this clonotype: A much larger clone is a single base away; this may be a read error. The chain uses TRBV5-4 and TRBJ2-3; D is uncertain. This CDR3 spans 14 amino acids. The V end was cut by 4 bases, the J end by 0 bases, with 9 bases between. Germline lookup yields CDR1 SGHNT and CDR2 YYREEE (reference sequence). The DNA for the CDR3 is TGTGCCAGCAGCCATACCTCTAGCACAGATACGCAGTATTTT. As protein: CASSHTSSTDTQYF.

Note on this clonotype: One base away lies a much larger clone, so this may be a sequencing read error. The rearrangement links TRBV27 to TRBJ2-3; no firm D call. This CDR3 has 15 amino acids. Germline values: CDR1 MNHEY, CDR2 SMNVEV (reference sequence). CDR3 region: CAGSLSVDRPDTQYF. CDR3 coding DNA: TGTGCCGGCAGTTTATCGGTGGATCGGCCAGATACGCAGTATTTT.

The V and J genes are TRBV11-2 and TRBJ2-7; D is unclear. V was clipped by 1 base and J by 5 bases, with 18 bases between them. This CDR3 has 16 amino acids. Germline CDR1 SGHAT, CDR2 FQNNGV. The CDR3 nucleotides are TGTGCCAGCAGCTTAGTCCCGGGTCCCCCCTGGGACGAGCAGTACTTC. It translates to CASSLVPGPPWDEQYF.

A word on this clonotype: This may be a read error, as it is one base from a much larger clone. CDR3 sequence: CASSLGALLHF. The CDR3 DNA follows: TGTGCCAGCAGTTTGGGTGCACTCCTCCACTTT. The chain employs TRBV28 and TRBJ1-6; no clear D gene. In germline, CDR1 is MDHEN, CDR2 SYDVKM. The CDR3 consists of 11 residues. V was trimmed by 3 bases and J by 15 bases, leaving 9 bases between them.

This clonotype came up many times. The chain has TRBV6-6 and TRBJ2-3; no clear D gene. Germline V lookup: CDR1 MNHNY, CDR2 SVGAGI (reference sequence). Trimming removed 10 bases at V and 8 bases at J, with 13 bases between. The CDR3 is made up of 11 amino acids. The DNA for the CDR3 is TGTGCCACCGATACTAAGGGTACGCAGTATTTT. Translated, it gives CATDTKGTQYF.

This clonotype has ten or more counts. The chain joins TRBV19 to TRBJ2-2; D is undetermined. The CDR3 consists of 12 residues. Trimming took 1 base from V and 9 from J, leaving 6 bases between them. Germline loops: CDR1 LNHDA, CDR2 SQIVND (reference sequence). The CDR3 nucleotides are TGTGCCAGTAGTATAGGACACCGGGAGCTGTTTTTT. Amino acids: CASSIGHRELFF.

On this clonotype: Given a much more abundant clone one base away, this may be a read error. J is TRBJ2-7 and V is TRBV6-2 or TRBV6-3; 9 bases line up with TRBD1. CDR1 and CDR2 from the germline V gene are MNHEY and SVGEGT. CDR3 size: 15 residues. In DNA, the CDR3 is TGTGCCAGCAGTGAAACCGGGACAGGGCTCTACGAGCAGAACTTC. Translated: CASSETGTGLYEQNF.